Listed here are 32 T cell receptor beta chains from one sample, sequenced in a study of technical replicates of blood from a few donors. The repertoire was sequenced with immunoSEQ multiplex PCR; TCRdb's copy has only in-frame clones and lacks some. Of 90,000 to 100,000 clones in the sample, over 85% were seen once. The specimen sequenced was T cells isolated from PBMCs. Source of these receptors: a human donor in good health.

This CDR3 is CASSPGLATGELFF. In nucleotides, the CDR3 is TGTGCCAGCAGCCCCGGACTGGCCACCGGGGAGCTGTTTTTT. The V and J genes are TRBV7-2 and TRBJ2-2, with a possible D match to TRBD2 (5 bases). Germline V gene sequence: CDR1 SGHTA, CDR2 FQGNSA. The CDR3 is 14 amino acids. V shed 5 bases and J shed 4 bases, with 11 bases lying between them.

The rearrangement uses TRBV29-1 and TRBJ2-7, with 10 bases matching TRBD1. From germline, CDR1 is SQVTM and CDR2 ANQGSEA. J gave up 8 bases and V 4 bases, and 2 bases lay outside the gene matches. The CDR3 is made up of 11 amino acids. Here the CDR3 reads CSVGQGAKQYF. CDR3 DNA: TGCAGCGTTGGACAGGGGGCAAAGCAGTACTTC.

The chain employs TRBV5-5 and TRBJ1-1, with D unresolved. The ends were cut back, 1 base at V and 7 bases at J, with 8 bases in the middle. CDR3 length: 12 residues. Germline V gene lookup returns CDR1 SGHKS and CDR2 YYEKEE (reference sequence). The CDR3 bases are TGTGCCAGCAGCTTGCAGAATTTTGAAGCTTTCTTT. Protein: CASSLQNFEAFF.

This clone was seen just once. This chain links TRBV12-5 with TRBJ2-3, with 8 bases matching TRBD1. The V segment lost 5 bases and the J segment 5 bases; nucleotides outside the gene matches: 6. CDR1 and CDR2 from the germline V gene are LGHNT and FRNRAP. The CDR3 totals 14 residues. Here the CDR3 DNA reads TGTGCTAGTGGTCCCCGACAGGGGATAGATACGCAGTATTTT. Translating it yields CASGPRQGIDTQYF. Drawing the rest from reference TRBV12-5 and TRBJ2-3, the complete variable domain is DARVTQTPRHKVTEMGQEVTMRCQPILGHNTVFWYRQTMMQGLELLAYFRNRAPLDDSGMPKDRFSAEMPDATLATLKIQPSEPRDSAVYFCASGPRQGIDTQYFGPGTRLTVL.

This chain uses TRBV29-1 with TRBJ1-1; 9 bases align to TRBD1. The CDR3 extends over 14 amino acids. Looked up from germline, CDR1 is SQVTM and CDR2 is ANQGSEA. After removal of 6 bases from V and 5 bases from J, the junction contained 10 bases not matched to a gene. CDR3 amino acids: CSVGTGRGQTEAFF. CDR3 DNA sequence: TGCAGCGTAGGGACAGGGAGAGGGCAGACTGAAGCTTTCTTT.

This chain uses TRBV28 with TRBJ1-2; no clear D. Germline V gene sequence: CDR1 MDHEN, CDR2 SYDVKM. V was clipped by 5 bases and J by 0 bases, with 10 bases between them. The CDR3 is made up of 14 amino acids. The CDR3 reads CASSPFQANYGYTF. The CDR3 DNA follows: TGTGCCAGCAGTCCTTTTCAGGCTAACTATGGCTACACCTTC.

This clone has just one count. The chain links TRBV23-1 to TRBJ2-7, with 12 bases lining up with TRBD1. TRBV23-1 is noted as an ORF with a role that remains uncertain. The J segment lost 7 bases and the V segment lost 7 bases, leaving 5 bases of the junction unmatched. This CDR3 has 13 amino acids. The chain's CDR3 is CASKGQGASEQYF. CDR3 nucleotide sequence: TGCGCCAGCAAGGGACAGGGGGCGTCTGAGCAGTACTTC.

This chain connects TRBV7-2 to TRBJ1-5; D is unclear. The CDR3 extends over 13 amino acids. The V gene's germline CDR1 is SGHTA and CDR2 FQGNSA. Trimming pared 5 bases from V and 2 bases from J, leaving 7 bases between. CDR3 bases: TGTGCCAGCAGCCCCTCGGGCAATCAGCCCCAGCATTTT. This encodes CASSPSGNQPQHF.

The CDR3 reads CASNRGTDTQYF. The CDR3 region has the DNA TGTGCCAGCAACAGGGGTACAGATACGCAGTATTTT. The chain has TRBV7-2 and TRBJ2-3; 7 bases are shared with TRBD1. The CDR3 is 12 residues long. From germline, CDR1 is SGHTA and CDR2 FQGNSA. V was pared by 7 bases and J by 3 bases, with 1 base of the junction left unmatched.

J is TRBJ2-1 and V is TRBV27, with TRBD2 matching over 12 bases. The CDR3 sequence is 17 residues long. Germline V gives CDR1 MNHEY, CDR2 SMNVEV (reference sequence). Germline trimming cut 2 bases from V and 8 bases from J; bases unmatched to any gene: 10. The DNA for the CDR3 is TGTGCCAGCAGTTTACGACTAGCGGGAGTTATCGGGGATGAGCAGTTCTTC. Its translation: CASSLRLAGVIGDEQFF.

This sequence joins TRBV7-9 and TRBJ1-1, with D hard to call. Looked up from germline, CDR1 is SEHNR and CDR2 is FQNEAQ (reference sequence). CDR3 size: 14 residues. V lost 3 bases, J lost 2 bases, and 10 bases lay in between. In DNA, the CDR3 is TGTGCCAGCAGCTTGGGGAGCTCCAACACTGAAGCTTTCTTT. This codes for CASSLGSSNTEAFF.

The rearrangement uses TRBV5-6 and TRBJ2-7; TRBD1 aligns across 7 bases. This CDR3 region has 13 residues. Germline CDR1 is SGHDT and CDR2 is YYEEEE. V shed 2 bases and J 2 bases; nucleotides not matched to a gene: 1. CDR3 protein: CASSFQGAYEQYF. CDR3 DNA: TGTGCCAGCAGCTTCCAGGGGGCCTACGAGCAGTACTTC.

This clone was picked up one time. The V gene is TRBV5-6, the J gene TRBJ2-3; the match to TRBD2 covers 7 bases. V was pared by 2 bases and J by 2 bases, with 11 bases of the junction left unmatched. CDR1 and CDR2 from the germline V gene are SGHDT and YYEEEE. CDR3 size: 17 residues. CDR3 amino acids: CASSFTGGGSITDTQYF. CDR3 sequence (DNA): TGTGCCAGCAGCTTCACAGGAGGCGGGAGTATCACAGATACGCAGTATTTT.

V is TRBV5-4 and J is TRBJ2-3; 10 bases agree with TRBD2. The CDR3 contains 15 residues. The germline V gene has CDR1 SGHNT and CDR2 YYREEE (reference sequence). The V and J ends lost 5 bases and 5 bases, in that order; junction bases with no gene match: 8. The CDR3 DNA reads as TGTGCCAGCAGATCGAGGACTAGCGGTAAAGATACGCAGTATTTT. Its translation: CASRSRTSGKDTQYF.

V is TRBV27 and J is TRBJ2-2, with 10 bases matching TRBD2. The CDR3 loop spans 18 amino acids. Trimming cost V 4 bases and J 3 bases; bases outside gene matches: 11. CDR1 and CDR2 from the germline V gene are MNHEY and SMNVEV (reference sequence). CDR3 nucleotides: TGTGCCAGCAGTTCGACCCTTATAGCGGGAGGAGACACCGGGGAGCTGTTTTTT. Protein: CASSSTLIAGGDTGELFF.

The rearrangement uses TRBV9 and TRBJ1-1; D uncertain. The CDR3 extends over 14 amino acids. Trimming removed 0 bases from V and 11 bases from J, with 17 bases in between. CDR1 is SGDLS, CDR2 YYNGEE, per germline. The CDR3 coding sequence is TGTGCCAGCAGCGTAGCTTACAGCCCTGGGGAGGCTTTCTTT. Protein product: CASSVAYSPGEAFF.

The chain is built from TRBV5-8 and TRBJ1-4; 7 bases agree with TRBD1. Germline CDR1 is SGHTS and CDR2 is YDEGEE. The junction had 8 bases not matched to a gene; V was cut back by 4 bases and J by 5 bases. The CDR3 spans 15 residues. The DNA of the CDR3 is TGTGCCAGCAGCGGGGGACAGCGGGGGAATGAAAAACTGTTTTTT. Amino acid sequence: CASSGGQRGNEKLFF.

Points on this clone: A read error may produce the germline difference seen at one junction end. Other DNA sequences in the sample encode the same CDR3. V and J are TRBV10-3 and TRBJ2-7; TRBD2 matches at 10 bases. The CDR3 runs 13 residues. Germline CDR1 and CDR2: ENHRY and SYGVKD. CDR3 region: CAVTSGVTYEQYF. The CDR3 DNA follows: TGTGCCGTAACTAGCGGGGTAACCTACGAGCAATACTTC.

The V gene is TRBV7-7, the J gene TRBJ2-5, with D possibly being TRBD2 (6 bases). The germline V gene has CDR1 SSHAT and CDR2 FNYEAQ (reference sequence). The CDR3 runs 14 residues. The V end was cut by 5 bases, the J end by 0 bases, with 10 bases between. CDR3 amino acids: CASSPGDYQETQYF. DNA for the CDR3: TGTGCCAGCAGCCCCGGGGACTACCAAGAGACCCAGTACTTC.

The rearrangement links TRBV7-2 to TRBJ2-5; 8 bases align to TRBD2. The V segment lost 5 bases and the J segment 3 bases; nucleotides outside the gene matches: 17. Germline V gene lookup returns CDR1 SGHTA and CDR2 FQGNSA. This CDR3 spans 18 amino acids. The CDR3 coding sequence is TGTGCCAGCAGCCCCGGCGGAGGAACTAGCGGCCTCAAAGAGACCCAGTACTTC. Amino acid sequence: CASSPGGGTSGLKETQYF.

This chain uses TRBV11-2 with TRBJ1-2; possibly TRBD1 for D (6 bases). The CDR3 loop spans 17 amino acids. Per germline, CDR1 SGHAT and CDR2 FQNNGV. The V end lost 0 bases, the J end lost 0 bases, and 14 bases lay between the germline ends. The CDR3 DNA is TGTGCCAGCAGCTTAGAGTCTCGACAGGCTGCTAACTATGGCTACACCTTC. Translation gives CASSLESRQAANYGYTF. The full variable domain, rest sourced from reference TRBV11-2 and TRBJ1-2, is EAGVAQSPRYKIIEKRQSVAFWCNPISGHATLYWYQQILGQGPKLLIQFQNNGVVDDSQLPKDRFSAERLKGVDSTLKIQPAKLEDSAVYLCASSLESRQAANYGYTFGSGTRLTVV.

This rearrangement joins TRBV2 to TRBJ2-5; 8 positions agree with TRBD1. Germline-derived CDR1 and CDR2 are SNHLY and FYNNEI. The length of the CDR3 is 15 residues. V dropped 4 bases and J dropped 0; count of bases not matched to a gene: 4. CDR3 coding DNA: TGTGCCAGCAGTGGGAGGGACAGGTACCAAGAGACCCAGTACTTC. Its translation: CASSGRDRYQETQYF.

The chain employs TRBV6-5 and TRBJ2-7; TRBD1 might be the D (6 bases). The germline gives CDR1 MNHEY, CDR2 SVGAGI. The germline V and J ends were trimmed by 4 bases and 5 bases, with 9 bases remaining between them. This CDR3 comprises 12 residues. Written as DNA, the CDR3 is TGTGCCAGCAGTTCCAGGGGACACGAGCAGTACTTC. Protein sequence: CASSSRGHEQYF.

The rearrangement links TRBV29-1 to TRBJ2-3, with 9 bases lining up with TRBD2. Germline loops: CDR1 SQVTM, CDR2 ANQGSEA. The CDR3 covers 14 residues. Losses at the gene ends were 7 bases for V and 1 base for J; bases not matched to a gene: 6. CDR3 protein: CSGKGLAGTDTQYF. The CDR3 DNA follows: TGCAGCGGGAAGGGACTAGCAGGCACAGATACGCAGTATTTT.

This clone was picked up one time. The junction differs from germline at one of its ends, possibly a read error. The identical CDR3 is also encoded by other nucleotide sequences in the sample. The rearrangement joins TRBV14 to TRBJ2-7; D possibly corresponds to TRBD2 (6 bases). Germline V lookup: CDR1 SGHDN, CDR2 FVKESK. CDR3 length: 16 amino acids. CDR3 region: CASSQVWVAVSYEQYF. The CDR3 region has the DNA TGTGCCAGCAGCCAAGTCTGGGTAGCGGTCTCCTATGAGCAGTACTTC.

This clone was detected ten times or more. The CDR3 DNA reads as TGTGCCACCAGCAGTTACGTCCCTACAGCTAACTATGGCTACACCTTC. This translates into CATSSYVPTANYGYTF. The V gene is TRBV15, the J gene TRBJ1-2; unclear D gene. CDR1 and CDR2 from the germline V gene are LNHNV and YYDKDF (reference sequence). The CDR3 extends over 16 amino acids. V was clipped by 3 bases and J by 0 bases, with 14 bases between them.

The J gene is TRBJ2-7, the V gene TRBV28; 10 bases agree with TRBD1. Unmatched junction bases numbered 11, after V lost 8 bases and J lost 4 bases. CDR1 and CDR2 from the germline V gene are MDHEN and SYDVKM. The CDR3 spans 15 residues. CDR3 sequence: CASGIIDRGLYEQYF. As DNA, the CDR3 is TGTGCCAGCGGGATCATTGACAGGGGGCTTTACGAGCAGTACTTC. The full variable domain, completed using reference TRBV28 and TRBJ2-7, is DVKVTQSSRYLVKRTGEKVFLECVQDMDHENMFWYRQDPGLGLRLIYFSYDVKMKEKGDIPEGYSVSREKKERFSLILESASTNQTSMYLCASGIIDRGLYEQYFGPGTRLTVT.

The chain recombines TRBV7-9 with TRBJ2-7; a weak D match, TRBD1 (5 bases). Trimming stripped 8 bases from V and 3 bases from J, with 8 bases between. CDR3 length equals 11 residues. CDR1 is SEHNR, CDR2 FQNEAQ, per germline (reference sequence). The CDR3 nucleotides read TGTGCCAGCCTAGGGGACTACGAGCAGTACTTC. Its translation is CASLGDYEQYF.

The chain couples TRBV18 to TRBJ1-2; 10 positions match TRBD1. CDR1 KGHSH and CDR2 LQKENI come from the germline V gene. The CDR3 has 14 residues. Trimming removed 2 bases from V and 7 bases from J; junction bases left unmatched: 4. In DNA, the CDR3 is TGTGCCAGCTCACCAGGGACAGGGGTTTTTGGCTACACCTTC. Translated, it gives CASSPGTGVFGYTF.

The rearrangement links TRBV4-1 to TRBJ1-5, with 7 bases identical to TRBD1. With V trimmed by 1 base and J by 1 base, 4 bases remained unmatched. Germline V CDR1 and CDR2: MGHRA, YSYEKL. CDR3 size: 16 residues. Here the CDR3 reads CASSQVQGKSNQPQHF. Here the CDR3 DNA reads TGCGCCAGCAGCCAAGTACAGGGGAAAAGCAATCAGCCCCAGCATTTT.

The CDR3 reads CAWSVTGGTDTQYF. CDR3 sequence (DNA): TGTGCCTGGAGTGTAACCGGTGGCACAGATACGCAGTATTTT. The gene calls are TRBV30 and TRBJ2-3, with no clear D. The germline gives CDR1 GTSNPN, CDR2 SVGIG (reference sequence). The CDR3 is 14 residues long. Trimming removed 0 bases at V and 1 base at J, with 8 bases between. Filled out from reference TRBV30 and TRBJ2-3, the complete variable domain reads SQTIHQWPATLVQPVGSPLSLECTVEGTSNPNLYWYRQAAGRGLQLLFYSVGIGQISSEVPQNLSASRPQDRQFILSSKKLLLSDSGFYLCAWSVTGGTDTQYFGPGTRLTVL.

The rearrangement joins TRBV19 to TRBJ1-1; D unclear. This CDR3 contains 12 residues. V was pared by 5 bases and J by 6 bases, with 10 bases between. Germline CDR1 is LNHDA and CDR2 is SQIVND (reference sequence). CDR3 loop: CASSPLAPEAFF. CDR3 in DNA: TGTGCCAGTAGTCCCCTAGCACCTGAAGCTTTCTTT.